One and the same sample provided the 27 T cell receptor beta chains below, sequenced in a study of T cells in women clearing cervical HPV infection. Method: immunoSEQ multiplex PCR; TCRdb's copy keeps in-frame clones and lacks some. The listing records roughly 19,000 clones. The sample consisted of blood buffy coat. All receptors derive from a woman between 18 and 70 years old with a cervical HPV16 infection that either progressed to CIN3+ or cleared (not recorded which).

The CDR3 region is CASTPWGRPNEKLFF. CDR3 DNA, as far as it was read: TGTGCCAGTACCCCTTGGGGCAGACCGAATGAAAAG. V is TRBV19 and J is TRBJ2-2; D may be TRBD1 (5 bases). The read halts 3 residues ahead of the CDR3 end, with the missing end drawn from the germline J gene. This CDR3 is 15 amino acids long. Germline V lookup: CDR1 LNHDA, CDR2 SQIVND (reference sequence).

The CDR3 bases that were read are TGTGCCAGCAGCTTAGCGGGGGACAGGCGGGATGAC. Its protein product is CASSLAGDRRDD. The whole CDR3 sequence reads CASSLAGDRRDDYTF. This chain connects TRBV11-1 to TRBJ1-2; TRBD1 agrees at 8 bases. The CDR3 goes on 3 residues after the read ends, and that part is filled in from the germline J gene. The CDR3 spans 15 residues. Germline-derived CDR1 and CDR2 are SGHAT and FQDESV (reference sequence).

This CDR3 is CASSLRPYQETAFF. The CDR3 bases that were read are TGTGCCAGCTCACTGCGGCCGTACCAAGAGACA. This chain joins TRBV18 and TRBJ1-1; no reliable D call. The CDR3 goes on 3 residues after the read ends, and that part is filled in from the germline J gene. From germline, CDR1 is KGHSH and CDR2 LQKENI. This CDR3 contains 14 residues.

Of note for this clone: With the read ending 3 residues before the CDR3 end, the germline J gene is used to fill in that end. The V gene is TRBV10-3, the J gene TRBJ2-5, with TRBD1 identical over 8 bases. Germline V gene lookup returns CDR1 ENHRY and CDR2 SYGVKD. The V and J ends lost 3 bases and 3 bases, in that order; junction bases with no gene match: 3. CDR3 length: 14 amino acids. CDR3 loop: CAISDPGQEETQYF. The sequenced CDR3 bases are TGTGCCATCAGTGATCCGGGACAGGAAGAGACC.

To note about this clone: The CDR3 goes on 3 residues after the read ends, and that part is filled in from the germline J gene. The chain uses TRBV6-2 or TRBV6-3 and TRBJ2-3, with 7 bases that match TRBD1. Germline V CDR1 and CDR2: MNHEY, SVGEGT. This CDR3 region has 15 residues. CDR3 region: CASSYFGTVEEAQYF. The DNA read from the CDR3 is TGTGCCAGCAGTTACTTCGGGACAGTAGAAGAGGCG.

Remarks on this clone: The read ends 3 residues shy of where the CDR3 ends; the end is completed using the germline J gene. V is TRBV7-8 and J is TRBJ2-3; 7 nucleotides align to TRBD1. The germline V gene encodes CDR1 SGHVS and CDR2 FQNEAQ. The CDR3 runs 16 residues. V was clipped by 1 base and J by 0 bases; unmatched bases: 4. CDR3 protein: CASSLEGAISTDTQYF. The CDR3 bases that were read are TGTGCCAGCAGCTTAGAGGGGGCGATTAGCACAGATACG.

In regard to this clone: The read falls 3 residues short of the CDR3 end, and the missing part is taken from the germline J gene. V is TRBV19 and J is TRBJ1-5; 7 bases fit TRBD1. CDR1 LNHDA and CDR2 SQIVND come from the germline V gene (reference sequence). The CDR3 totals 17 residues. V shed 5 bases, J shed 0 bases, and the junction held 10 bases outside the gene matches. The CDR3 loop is CASSPRATGHSNQPQHF. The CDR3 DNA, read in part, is TGTGCCAGTAGTCCACGGGCGACAGGGCATAGCAATCAGCCC.

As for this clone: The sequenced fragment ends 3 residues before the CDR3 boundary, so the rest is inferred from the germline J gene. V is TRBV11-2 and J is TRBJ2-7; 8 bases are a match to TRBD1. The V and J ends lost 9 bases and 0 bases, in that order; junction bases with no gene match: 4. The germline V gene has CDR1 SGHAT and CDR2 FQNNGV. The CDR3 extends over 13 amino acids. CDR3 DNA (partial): TGTGCCAGTCTGGACAGGGACTCCTACGAG. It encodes CASLDRDSYE. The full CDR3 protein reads CASLDRDSYEQYF.

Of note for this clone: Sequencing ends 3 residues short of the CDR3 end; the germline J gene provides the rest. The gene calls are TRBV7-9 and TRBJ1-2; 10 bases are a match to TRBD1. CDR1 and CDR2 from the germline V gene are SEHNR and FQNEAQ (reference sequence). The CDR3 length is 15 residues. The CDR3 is CASSPRTGGPYDYTF. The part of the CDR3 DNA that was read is TGTGCCAGCAGCCCCAGGACAGGGGGTCCCTACGAC.

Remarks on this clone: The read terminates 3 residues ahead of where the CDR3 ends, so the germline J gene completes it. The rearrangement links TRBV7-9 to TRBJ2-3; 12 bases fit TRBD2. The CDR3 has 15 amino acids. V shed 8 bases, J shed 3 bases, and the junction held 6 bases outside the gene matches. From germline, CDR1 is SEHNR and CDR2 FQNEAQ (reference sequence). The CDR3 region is CASGPTSGRTDTQYF. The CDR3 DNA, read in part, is TGTGCCAGCGGACCCACTAGCGGGAGGACAGATACG.

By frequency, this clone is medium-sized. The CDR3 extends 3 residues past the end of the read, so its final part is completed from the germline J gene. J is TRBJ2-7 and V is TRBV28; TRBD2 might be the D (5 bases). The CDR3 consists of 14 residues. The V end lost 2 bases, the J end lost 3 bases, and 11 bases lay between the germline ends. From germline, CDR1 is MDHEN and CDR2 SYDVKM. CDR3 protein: CASSLVAGRYEQYF. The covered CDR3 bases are TGTGCCAGCAGTTTAGTTGCGGGCCGCTACGAG.

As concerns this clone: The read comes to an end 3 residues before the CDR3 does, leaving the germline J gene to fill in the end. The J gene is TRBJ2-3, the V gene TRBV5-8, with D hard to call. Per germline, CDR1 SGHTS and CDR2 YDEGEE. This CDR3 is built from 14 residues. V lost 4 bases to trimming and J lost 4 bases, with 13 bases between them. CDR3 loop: CASSGGRGPDTQYF. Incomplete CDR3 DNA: TGTGCCAGCAGCGGCGGCAGAGGTCCAGATACG.

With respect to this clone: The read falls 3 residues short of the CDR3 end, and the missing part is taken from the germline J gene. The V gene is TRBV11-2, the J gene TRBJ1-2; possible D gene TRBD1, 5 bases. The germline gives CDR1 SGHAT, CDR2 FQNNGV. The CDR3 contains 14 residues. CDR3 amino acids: CASSSREMADTYTF. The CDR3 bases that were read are TGTGCCAGCAGCTCCAGGGAAATGGCAGATACC.

This chain's CDR3 is CAISEGRTSGSSGRTDTQYF. The CDR3 bases that were read are TGTGCCATCAGTGAGGGCCGAACTAGCGGGAGTTCGGGGCGCACAGATACG. The rearrangement uses TRBV10-3 and TRBJ2-3; 11 bases line up with TRBD2. The CDR3 end is not reached by the read, which stops 3 residues before it; the germline J gene fills it in. The CDR3 loop spans 20 amino acids. Germline V gene data show CDR1 as ENHRY and CDR2 as SYGVKD. With V trimmed by 2 bases and J by 1 base, 14 bases remained unmatched.

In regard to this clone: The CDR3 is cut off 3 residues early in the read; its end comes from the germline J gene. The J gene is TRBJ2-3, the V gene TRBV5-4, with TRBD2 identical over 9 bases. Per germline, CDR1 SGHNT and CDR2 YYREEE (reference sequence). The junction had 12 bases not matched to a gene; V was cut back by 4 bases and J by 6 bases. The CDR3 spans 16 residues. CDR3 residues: CASSTLGGLAIDTQYF. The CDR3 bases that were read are TGTGCCAGCAGCACGCTTGGGGGACTAGCCATCGATACG. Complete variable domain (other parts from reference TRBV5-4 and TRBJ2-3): ETGVTQSPTHLIKTRGQQVTLRCSSQSGHNTVSWYQQALGQGPQFIFQYYREEENGRGNFPPRFSGLQFPNYSSELNVNALELDDSALYLCASSTLGGLAIDTQYFGPGTRLTVL.

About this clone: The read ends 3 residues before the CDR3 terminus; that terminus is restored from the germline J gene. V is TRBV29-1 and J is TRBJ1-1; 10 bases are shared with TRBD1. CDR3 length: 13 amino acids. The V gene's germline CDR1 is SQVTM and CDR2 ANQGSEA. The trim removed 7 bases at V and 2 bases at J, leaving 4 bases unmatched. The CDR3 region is CSADRGLNTEAFF. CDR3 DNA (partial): TGCAGCGCTGACAGGGGGCTCAACACTGAA.

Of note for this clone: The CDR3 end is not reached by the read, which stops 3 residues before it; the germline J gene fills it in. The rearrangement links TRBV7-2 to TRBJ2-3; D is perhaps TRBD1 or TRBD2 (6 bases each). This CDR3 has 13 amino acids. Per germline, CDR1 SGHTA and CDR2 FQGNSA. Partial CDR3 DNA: TGTGCCAGCAGCAATGGAGGGGGTCAGCCG. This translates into CASSNGGGQP. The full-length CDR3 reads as CASSNGGGQPQYF.

This CDR3 reads CASSLGTGGETQYF. Incomplete CDR3 DNA: TGTGCCAGCAGCCTGGGGACAGGTGGGGAGACC. The rearrangement uses TRBV7-2 and TRBJ2-5, with TRBD1 identical over 8 bases. The CDR3 extends 3 residues past the end of the read, so its final part is completed from the germline J gene. The CDR3 has 14 amino acids. Trimming cost V 5 bases and J 5 bases; bases outside gene matches: 7. Germline CDR1 SGHTA, CDR2 FQGNSA.

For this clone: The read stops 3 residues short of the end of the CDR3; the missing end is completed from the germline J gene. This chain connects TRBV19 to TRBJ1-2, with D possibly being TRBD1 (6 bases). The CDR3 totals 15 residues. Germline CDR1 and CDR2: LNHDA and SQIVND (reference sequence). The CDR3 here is CASSIAQDSSHDYTF. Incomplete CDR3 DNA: TGTGCCAGTAGTATTGCCCAGGACAGCTCCCATGAC.

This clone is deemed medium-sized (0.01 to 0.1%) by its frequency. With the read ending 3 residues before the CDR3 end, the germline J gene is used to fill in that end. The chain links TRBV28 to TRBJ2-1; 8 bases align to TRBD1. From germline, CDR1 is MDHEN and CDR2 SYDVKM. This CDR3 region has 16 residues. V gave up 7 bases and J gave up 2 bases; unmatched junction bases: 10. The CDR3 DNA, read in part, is TGTGCCAGCATCGACGGGGGACAGGCAACCTACAATGAG. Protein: CASIDGGQATYNE. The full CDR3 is CASIDGGQATYNEQFF. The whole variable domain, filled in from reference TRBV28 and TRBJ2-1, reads DVKVTQSSRYLVKRTGEKVFLECVQDMDHENMFWYRQDPGLGLRLIYFSYDVKMKEKGDIPEGYSVSREKKERFSLILESASTNQTSMYLCASIDGGQATYNEQFFGPGTRLTVL.

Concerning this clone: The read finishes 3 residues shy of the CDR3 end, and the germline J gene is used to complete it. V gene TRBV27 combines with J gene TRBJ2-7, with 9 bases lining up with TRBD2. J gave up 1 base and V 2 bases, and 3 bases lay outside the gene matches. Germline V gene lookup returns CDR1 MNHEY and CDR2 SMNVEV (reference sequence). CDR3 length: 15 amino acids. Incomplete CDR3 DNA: TGTGCCAGCAGTTTAGGGACTAGCTTTTCCTACGAG. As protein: CASSLGTSFSYE. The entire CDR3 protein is CASSLGTSFSYEQYF.

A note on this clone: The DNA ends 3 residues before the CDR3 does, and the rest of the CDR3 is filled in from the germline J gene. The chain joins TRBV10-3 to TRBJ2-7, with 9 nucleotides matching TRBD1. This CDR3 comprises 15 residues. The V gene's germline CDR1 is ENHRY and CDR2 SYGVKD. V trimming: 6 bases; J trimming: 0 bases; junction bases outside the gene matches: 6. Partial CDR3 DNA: TGTGCCATCAGGGGGACAGGGTCCAGCTCCTACGAG. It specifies CAIRGTGSSSYE. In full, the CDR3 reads CAIRGTGSSSYEQYF.

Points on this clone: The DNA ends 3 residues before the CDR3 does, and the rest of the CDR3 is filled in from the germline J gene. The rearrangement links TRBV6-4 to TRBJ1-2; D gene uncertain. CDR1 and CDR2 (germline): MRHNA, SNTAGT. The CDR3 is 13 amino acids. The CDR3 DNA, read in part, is TGTGCCAGCAGCCTCGGCCCCACAGATACC. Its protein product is CASSLGPTDT. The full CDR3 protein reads CASSLGPTDTYTF.

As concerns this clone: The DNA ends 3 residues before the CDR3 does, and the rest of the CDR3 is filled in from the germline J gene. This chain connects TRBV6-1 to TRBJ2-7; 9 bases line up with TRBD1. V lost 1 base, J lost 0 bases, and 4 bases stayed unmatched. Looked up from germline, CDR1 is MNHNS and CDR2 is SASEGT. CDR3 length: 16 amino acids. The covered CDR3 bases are TGTGCCAGCAGTGAAGAAGGGACAGGGACCTCCTACGAG. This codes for CASSEEGTGTSYE. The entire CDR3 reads CASSEEGTGTSYEQYF.

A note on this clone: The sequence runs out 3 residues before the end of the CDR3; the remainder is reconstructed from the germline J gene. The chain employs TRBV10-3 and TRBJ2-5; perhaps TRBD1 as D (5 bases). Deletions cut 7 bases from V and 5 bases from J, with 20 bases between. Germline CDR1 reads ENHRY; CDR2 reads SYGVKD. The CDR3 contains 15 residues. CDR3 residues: CAITQDAGPGETQYF. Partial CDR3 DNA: TGTGCCATCACCCAGGACGCAGGCCCAGGGGAGACC.

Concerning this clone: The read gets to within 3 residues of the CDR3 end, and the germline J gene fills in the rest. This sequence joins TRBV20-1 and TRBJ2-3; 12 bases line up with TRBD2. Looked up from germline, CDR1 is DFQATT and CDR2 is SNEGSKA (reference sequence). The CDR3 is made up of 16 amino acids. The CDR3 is CSARGGLAGKGETQYF. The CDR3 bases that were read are TGCAGTGCTAGAGGAGGACTAGCGGGAAAGGGGGAGACG.

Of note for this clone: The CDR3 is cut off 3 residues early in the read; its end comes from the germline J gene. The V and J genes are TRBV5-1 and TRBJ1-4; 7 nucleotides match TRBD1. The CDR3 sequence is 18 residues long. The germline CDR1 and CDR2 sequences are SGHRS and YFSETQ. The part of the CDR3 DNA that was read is TGCGCCAGCAGCCCGGGTGTAGGGGGCACGGGCGATGGTTCACCA. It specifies CASSPGVGGTGDGSP. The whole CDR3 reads CASSPGVGGTGDGSPLFF.